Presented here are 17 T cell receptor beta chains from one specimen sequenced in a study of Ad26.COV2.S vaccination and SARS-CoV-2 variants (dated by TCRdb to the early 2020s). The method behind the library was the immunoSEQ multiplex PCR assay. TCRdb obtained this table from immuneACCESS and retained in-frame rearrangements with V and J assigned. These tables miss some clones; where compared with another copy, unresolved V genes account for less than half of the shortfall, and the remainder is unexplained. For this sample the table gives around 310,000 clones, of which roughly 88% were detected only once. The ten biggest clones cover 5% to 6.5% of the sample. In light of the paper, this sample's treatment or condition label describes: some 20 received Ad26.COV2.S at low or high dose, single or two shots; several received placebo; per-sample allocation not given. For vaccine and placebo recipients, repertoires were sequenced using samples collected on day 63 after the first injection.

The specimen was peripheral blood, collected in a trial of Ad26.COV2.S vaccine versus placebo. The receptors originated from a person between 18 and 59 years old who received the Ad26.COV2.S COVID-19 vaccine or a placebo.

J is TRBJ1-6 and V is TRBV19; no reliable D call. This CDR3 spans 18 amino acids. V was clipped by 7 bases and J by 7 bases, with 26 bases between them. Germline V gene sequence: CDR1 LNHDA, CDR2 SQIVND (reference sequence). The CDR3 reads CASTRGLSGLNYNSPLHF. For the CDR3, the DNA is TGTGCCAGTACACGAGGATTGTCTGGCCTAAACTACAATTCACCCCTCCACTTT.

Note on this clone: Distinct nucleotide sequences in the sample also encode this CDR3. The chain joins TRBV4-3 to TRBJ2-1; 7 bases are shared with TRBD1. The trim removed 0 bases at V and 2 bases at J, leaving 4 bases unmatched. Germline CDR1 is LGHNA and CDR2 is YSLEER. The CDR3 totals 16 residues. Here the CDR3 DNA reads TGCGCCAGCAGCCAAGATCCAGGGGGACCCTACAATGAGCAGTTCTTC. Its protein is CASSQDPGGPYNEQFF.

For the CDR3, the DNA is TGTGCCAGTAATAGCGCTCCGCCGATCCATGGCTACACCTTC. Residues: CASNSAPPIHGYTF. The rearrangement links TRBV19 to TRBJ1-2, with D unresolved. Germline V CDR1 and CDR2: LNHDA, SQIVND (reference sequence). V was clipped by 7 bases and J by 6 bases, with 18 bases between them. The length of the CDR3 is 14 residues.

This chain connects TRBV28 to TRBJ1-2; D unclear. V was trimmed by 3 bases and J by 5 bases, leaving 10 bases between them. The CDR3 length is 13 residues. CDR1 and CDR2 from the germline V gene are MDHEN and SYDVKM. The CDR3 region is CASSFKRAYGYTF. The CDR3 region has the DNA TGTGCCAGCAGTTTCAAGAGGGCTTATGGCTACACCTTC.

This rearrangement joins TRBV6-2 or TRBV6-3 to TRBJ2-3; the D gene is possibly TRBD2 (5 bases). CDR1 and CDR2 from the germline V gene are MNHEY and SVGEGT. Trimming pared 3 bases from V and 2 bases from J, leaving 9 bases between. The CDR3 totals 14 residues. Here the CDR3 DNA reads TGTGCCAGCAGTTATCCGAGGGACACAGATACGCAGTATTTT. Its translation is CASSYPRDTDTQYF.

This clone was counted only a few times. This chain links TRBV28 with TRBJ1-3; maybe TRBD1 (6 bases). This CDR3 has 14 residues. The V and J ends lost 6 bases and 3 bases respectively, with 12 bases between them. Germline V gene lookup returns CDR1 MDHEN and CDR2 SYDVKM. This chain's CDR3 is CASSRGGGGNTIYF. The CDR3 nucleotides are TGTGCCAGCAGCAGAGGGGGGGGTGGAAACACCATATATTTT.

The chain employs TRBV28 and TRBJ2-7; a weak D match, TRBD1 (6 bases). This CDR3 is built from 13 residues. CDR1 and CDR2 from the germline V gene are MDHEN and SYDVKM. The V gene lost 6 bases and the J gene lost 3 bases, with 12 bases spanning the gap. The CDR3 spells CASSPGDRYEQYV. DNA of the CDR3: TGTGCCAGCAGCCCAGGGGACCGCTACGAGCAGTACGTC.

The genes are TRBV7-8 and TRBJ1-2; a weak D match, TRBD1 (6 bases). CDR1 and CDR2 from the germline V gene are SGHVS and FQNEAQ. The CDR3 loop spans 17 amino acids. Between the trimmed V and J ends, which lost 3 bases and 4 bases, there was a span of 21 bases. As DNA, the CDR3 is TGTGCCAGCAGCTTCGGACAGAAGCTAGAGTCGGGCTATGGCTACACCTTC. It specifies CASSFGQKLESGYGYTF.

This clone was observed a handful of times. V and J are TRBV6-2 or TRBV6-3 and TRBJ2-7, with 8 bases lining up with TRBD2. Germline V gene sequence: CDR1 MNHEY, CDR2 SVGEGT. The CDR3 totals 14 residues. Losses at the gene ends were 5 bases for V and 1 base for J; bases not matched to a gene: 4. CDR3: CASSPGGWSYEQYF. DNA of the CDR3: TGTGCCAGCAGTCCGGGGGGGTGGTCCTACGAGCAGTACTTC.

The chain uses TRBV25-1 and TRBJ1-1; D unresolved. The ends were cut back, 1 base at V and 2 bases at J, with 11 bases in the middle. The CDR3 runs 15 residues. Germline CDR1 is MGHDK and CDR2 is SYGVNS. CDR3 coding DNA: TGTGCCAGCAGTGAATCGGAAAGGGAAAACACTGAAGCTTTCTTT. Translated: CASSESERENTEAFF.

The CDR3 is CASSIAPYVSGLTYNEQFF. The CDR3 nucleotides are TGTGCCAGTAGTATAGCCCCGTATGTGAGCGGCCTAACCTACAATGAGCAGTTCTTC. The rearrangement uses TRBV19 and TRBJ2-1; possibly TRBD2 for D (5 bases). This CDR3 has 19 amino acids. Germline values: CDR1 LNHDA, CDR2 SQIVND (reference sequence). V was cut by 1 base and J by 2 bases, with 21 bases left in between.

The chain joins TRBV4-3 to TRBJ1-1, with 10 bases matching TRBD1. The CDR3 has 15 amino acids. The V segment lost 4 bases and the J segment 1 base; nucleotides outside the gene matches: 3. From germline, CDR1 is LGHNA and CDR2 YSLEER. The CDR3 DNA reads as TGCGCCAGCAGCCCGGACAGGGGGACGAACACTGAAGCTTTCTTT. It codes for CASSPDRGTNTEAFF.

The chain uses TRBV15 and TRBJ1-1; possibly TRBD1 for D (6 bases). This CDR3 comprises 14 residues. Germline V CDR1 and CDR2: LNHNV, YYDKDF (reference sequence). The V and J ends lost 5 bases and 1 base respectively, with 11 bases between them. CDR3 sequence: CATSGRQANTEAFF. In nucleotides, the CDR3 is TGTGCCACCAGCGGACGACAGGCGAACACTGAAGCTTTCTTT.

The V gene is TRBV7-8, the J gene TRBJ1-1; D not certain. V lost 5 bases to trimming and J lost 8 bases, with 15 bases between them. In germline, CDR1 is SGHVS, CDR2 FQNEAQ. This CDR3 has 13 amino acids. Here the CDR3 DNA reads TGTGCCAGCAGCCTAAGCGACGGGCAAGAAGCTTTCTTT. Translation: CASSLSDGQEAFF.

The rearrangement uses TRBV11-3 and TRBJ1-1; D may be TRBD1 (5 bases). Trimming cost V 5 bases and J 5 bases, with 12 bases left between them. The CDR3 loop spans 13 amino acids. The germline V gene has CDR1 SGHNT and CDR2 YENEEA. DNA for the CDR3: TGTGCCAGCAGCCCGCTGGGGGGGACTGAAGCTTTCTTT. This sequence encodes CASSPLGGTEAFF.

The CDR3 region is CSVQKGTGATNEKLFF. The DNA for the CDR3 is TGCAGCGTTCAAAAGGGGACAGGGGCAACTAATGAAAAACTGTTTTTT. The rearrangement uses TRBV29-1 and TRBJ1-4; TRBD1 agrees at 10 bases. The CDR3 has 16 residues. J lost 0 bases, V lost 5 bases, and 6 bases had no gene match. The germline V gene has CDR1 SQVTM and CDR2 ANQGSEA.

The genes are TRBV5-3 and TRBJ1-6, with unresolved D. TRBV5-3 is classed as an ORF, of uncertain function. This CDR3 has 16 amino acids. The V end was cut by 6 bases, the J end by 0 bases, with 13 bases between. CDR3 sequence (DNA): TGTGCCAGAATATATGCGAGGAGCTCCTATAATTCACCCCTCCACTTT. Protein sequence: CARIYARSSYNSPLHF.